Below are 9 T cell receptor beta chains sequenced from a single sample in a study of PD-1 blockade in classical Hodgkin lymphoma. Repertoires were generated with immunoSEQ multiplex PCR, while TCRdb's copy carries only in-frame clones and drops some. Altogether 90,000 to 100,000 clones are present, around nine tenths being singletons, with the ten largest covering about 2.8%. The patients all showed relapse after autologous stem cell transplantation, while their brentuximab vedotin exposure varied. Sequencing was performed on peripheral blood mononuclear cells (PBMCs), taken at baseline. The receptor source for this set is a human donor with classical Hodgkin lymphoma.

The genes are TRBV5-1 and TRBJ2-2; D possibly matches TRBD1 or TRBD2 (5 bases each). The V and J ends lost 0 bases and 1 base respectively, with 19 bases between them. Germline lookup yields CDR1 SGHRS and CDR2 YFSETQ. CDR3 size: 19 residues. The chain's CDR3 is CASSLVGGGAERNTGELFF. CDR3 nucleotides: TGCGCCAGCAGCTTGGTCGGAGGTGGGGCAGAACGGAACACCGGGGAGCTGTTTTTT.

The chain combines TRBV9 with TRBJ2-1, with 12 positions matching TRBD2. The ends lost 3 bases at V and 8 bases at J; junction bases unmatched: 6. Germline V gives CDR1 SGDLS, CDR2 YYNGEE. The CDR3 extends over 15 amino acids. CDR3 residues: CASSDGLAGLYEQFF. DNA of the CDR3: TGTGCCAGCAGCGACGGACTAGCGGGATTGTATGAGCAGTTCTTC.

The rearrangement uses TRBV10-1 and TRBJ2-7, with D unresolved. Germline assignment: CDR1 WNHNN and CDR2 SYGVQD (reference sequence). This CDR3 contains 12 residues. V gave up 3 bases and J gave up 7 bases, with 10 bases separating them. The CDR3 DNA reads TGCGCCAGCAGTGATGTCTCCCCGGAGCAGTACTTC. Its translation is CASSDVSPEQYF.

This rearrangement joins TRBV7-9 to TRBJ2-7; 9 nucleotides agree with TRBD1. This CDR3 has 14 residues. Germline CDR1 reads SEHNR; CDR2 reads FQNEAQ (reference sequence). V trimming: 5 bases; J trimming: 5 bases; junction bases outside the gene matches: 7. The CDR3 sequence is CASSPGTGNHEQYF. The CDR3 region has the DNA TGTGCCAGCAGCCCCGGGACAGGGAACCACGAGCAGTACTTC.

The V call is TRBV5-1, the J call TRBJ2-6; D is uncertain. The CDR3 length is 17 residues. Germline CDR1 is SGHRS and CDR2 is YFSETQ. V was pared by 4 bases and J by 2 bases, with 16 bases between. The CDR3 DNA reads TGCGCCAGCAGCACCGGAGCGTGGCAGGCTGGGGCCAACGTCCTGACTTTC. Translation gives CASSTGAWQAGANVLTF.

This sequence joins TRBV7-9 and TRBJ2-7; 10 bases are shared with TRBD1. The CDR3 runs to 16 residues. Germline CDR1 SEHNR, CDR2 FQNEAQ (reference sequence). V lost 5 bases to trimming and J lost 2 bases; unmatched junction nucleotides: 9. The CDR3 loop reads CASSNRDRGRTYEQYF. For the CDR3, the DNA is TGTGCCAGCAGCAACCGGGACAGGGGACGGACCTACGAGCAGTACTTC.

CDR3 DNA sequence: TGTGCCAGCAGTCGGACAAGGAACAGCAATCAGCCCCAGCATTTT. Translation gives CASSRTRNSNQPQHF. The chain links TRBV27 to TRBJ1-5, with D tentatively TRBD1 (5 bases). CDR1 is MNHEY, CDR2 SMNVEV, per germline (reference sequence). V was shortened by 5 bases and J by 1 base, with 12 bases between the two germline ends. The CDR3 has 15 residues.

The chain combines TRBV5-4 with TRBJ2-3; TRBD2 is a possible D gene (5 bases). The CDR3 is made up of 15 amino acids. V was shortened by 5 bases and J by 2 bases, with 15 bases between the two germline ends. Germline V gene data show CDR1 as SGHNT and CDR2 as YYREEE (reference sequence). The CDR3 sequence: CASRNLERPTDTQYF. The CDR3 DNA sequence: TGTGCCAGCAGAAACTTGGAGCGGCCCACAGATACGCAGTATTTT.

This clone was seen only once. This rearrangement joins TRBV30 to TRBJ1-1; D is ambiguous. This CDR3 spans 13 amino acids. Germline CDR1 and CDR2: GTSNPN and SVGIG (reference sequence). Trimming took off 0 bases at V and 5 bases at J, with 10 bases between the two ends. Here the CDR3 DNA reads TGTGCCTGGAGTGTCGCTTCGACGACTGAAGCTTTCTTT. Amino acids: CAWSVASTTEAFF.